Listed here are 24 T cell receptor beta chains from one sample, sequenced in a study of shared clonotypes between healthy human individuals. Libraries were prepared by immunoSEQ multiplex PCR; TCRdb keeps only in-frame clonotypes and omits some of them. The sample records 1,100,000 or so clones, around 82% being singletons. The specimen sequenced was memory CD4+ T cells from PBMCs. Subset here: CD45RA-negative fraction. Receptor source: a man between 18 and 29 years old in good health. Some clones in this sample may be carry-over from other donors' samples.

This chain connects TRBV25-1 to TRBJ2-7; 10 nucleotides match TRBD1. J was trimmed by 0 bases and V by 4 bases; bases with no gene match: 6. CDR3 length equals 16 residues. In germline, CDR1 is MGHDK, CDR2 SYGVNS. The CDR3 DNA follows: TGTGCCAGCAGTGGCTCCGGGACAGGGGACTCCTACGAGCAGTACTTC. It specifies CASSGSGTGDSYEQYF.

The chain uses TRBV30 and TRBJ2-5; weak D call: TRBD1 (5 bases). With 2 bases removed from V and 5 bases from J, the gap between germline ends came to 9 bases. This CDR3 spans 12 amino acids. CDR1 is GTSNPN, CDR2 SVGIG, per germline (reference sequence). The CDR3 sequence: CAWSRGWETQYF. DNA of the CDR3: TGTGCCTGGAGTAGGGGTTGGGAGACCCAGTACTTC.

This chain connects TRBV6-1 to TRBJ2-2; TRBD1 matches at 8 bases. Trimming cost V 4 bases and J 9 bases; bases outside gene matches: 4. Germline loops: CDR1 MNHNS, CDR2 SASEGT. The length of the CDR3 is 13 residues. In DNA, the CDR3 is TGTGCCAGCAGTGGCAGACAGGGGTGGGAGCTGTTTTTT. Amino acids: CASSGRQGWELFF.

V and J are TRBV28 and TRBJ1-4; 8 bases are a match to TRBD1. The CDR3 runs to 14 residues. Looked up from germline, CDR1 is MDHEN and CDR2 is SYDVKM. Trimming cost V 4 bases and J 10 bases; bases outside gene matches: 8. The CDR3 nucleotides are TGTGCCAGCAGTTCCCAAGGACAGGGAGGAAAACTGTTTTTT. It specifies CASSSQGQGGKLFF.

This chain joins TRBV5-6 and TRBJ2-5, with D possibly matching TRBD1 (6 bases). The CDR3 runs to 14 residues. V lost 4 bases and J lost 3, with 13 bases in between. Germline CDR1 SGHDT, CDR2 YYEEEE. In nucleotides, the CDR3 is TGTGCCAGCAGCCGTGGACAGCTTGAAGAGACCCAGTACTTC. It is translated as CASSRGQLEETQYF.

On this clone: The sample holds other DNA sequences that translate to the same CDR3. This rearrangement joins TRBV28 to TRBJ2-2; tentatively, D is TRBD2 (6 bases). The V end lost 6 bases, the J end lost 3 bases, and 14 bases lay between the germline ends. This CDR3 spans 15 amino acids. Germline CDR1 MDHEN, CDR2 SYDVKM. This chain's CDR3 is CASRRRAGYTGELFF. CDR3 DNA sequence: TGTGCCAGCAGGCGACGGGCGGGATACACCGGGGAGCTGTTTTTT.

Concerning this clone: At the DNA level, this CDR3 is encoded by other sequences in the same sample as well. The chain employs TRBV28 and TRBJ2-5, with unresolved D. The germline V and J ends were trimmed by 9 bases and 5 bases, with 10 bases remaining between them. CDR3 length equals 11 residues. Looked up from germline, CDR1 is MDHEN and CDR2 is SYDVKM. The CDR3: CASKLEETQYF. DNA of the CDR3: TGTGCCAGTAAACTGGAGGAGACCCAGTACTTC.

This clone was found a few times. The chain is built from TRBV5-1 and TRBJ2-1, with D perhaps TRBD2 (6 bases). V lost 2 bases, J lost 8 bases, and 17 bases lay in between. Germline assignment: CDR1 SGHRS and CDR2 YFSETQ. CDR3 length equals 15 residues. This CDR3 reads CASSFEGLPGDEQFF. The CDR3 coding sequence is TGCGCCAGCAGCTTTGAGGGACTCCCTGGGGATGAGCAGTTCTTC. Looking up the rest from reference TRBV5-1 and TRBJ2-1 gives the full variable domain: KAGVTQTPRYLIKTRGQQVTLSCSPISGHRSVSWYQQTPGQGLQFLFEYFSETQRNKGNFPGRFSGRQFSNSRSEMNVSTLELGDSALYLCASSFEGLPGDEQFFGPGTRLTVL.

The CDR3 DNA reads as TGTGCCAGCAGTGAAGGACAGAAAAACATTCAGTACTTC. This codes for CASSEGQKNIQYF. The V call is TRBV6-5, the J call TRBJ2-4; tentatively, D is TRBD1 (6 bases). V dropped 5 bases and J dropped 4 bases, with 9 bases sitting between them. Germline V gene lookup returns CDR1 MNHEY and CDR2 SVGAGI. The CDR3 length is 13 residues.

This rearrangement joins TRBV7-9 to TRBJ1-2; D gene unclear. The CDR3 sequence is 15 residues long. Germline V gives CDR1 SEHNR, CDR2 FQNEAQ (reference sequence). The V end lost 5 bases, the J end lost 4 bases, and 17 bases lay between the germline ends. CDR3 region: CASSDLNGKTYGYTF. The CDR3 DNA reads TGTGCCAGCAGCGACCTTAATGGAAAGACCTATGGCTACACCTTC.

To note about this clone: At one boundary the junction diverges from the germline segment, which might be a read error. CDR3 protein: CASSARWSGNPGELFF. Here the CDR3 DNA reads TGTGCCAGCAGCGCCAGGTGGAGTGGGAACCCCGGGGAGCTGTTTTTT. V and J are TRBV11-3 and TRBJ2-2; D uncertain. The CDR3 length is 16 residues. Germline CDR1 is SGHNT and CDR2 is YENEEA.

This chain links TRBV2 with TRBJ1-5; D unresolved. The V end lost 1 base, the J end lost 12 bases, and 10 bases lay between the germline ends. This CDR3 has 12 amino acids. Germline lookup yields CDR1 SNHLY and CDR2 FYNNEI. In DNA form, the CDR3 reads TGTGCCAGCAGTGAAGAGTCGGGCAACCAGCATTTT. It specifies CASSEESGNQHF.

This clone was counted only a few times. The V gene is TRBV14, the J gene TRBJ1-4; 9 positions match TRBD1. This CDR3 is built from 14 residues. V was pared by 4 bases and J by 7 bases, with 4 bases of the junction left unmatched. The germline V gene encodes CDR1 SGHDN and CDR2 FVKESK. This CDR3 reads CASSLTGGGEKLFF. CDR3 coding DNA: TGTGCCAGCAGCCTAACAGGGGGCGGTGAAAAACTGTTTTTT.

The gene calls are TRBV7-6 and TRBJ1-1; 7 bases match TRBD1. This CDR3 region has 14 residues. Germline CDR1 reads SGHVS; CDR2 reads FNYEAQ. The V gene end was trimmed by 5 bases and the J gene end by 1 base; junction bases not matched to a gene: 4. The CDR3 here is CASSTWTGNTEAFF. DNA of the CDR3: TGTGCCAGCAGCACCTGGACAGGGAACACTGAAGCTTTCTTT.

The V gene is TRBV15, the J gene TRBJ1-4; TRBD1 is a possible D gene (5 bases). The ends were cut back, 0 bases at V and 8 bases at J, with 28 bases in the middle. The CDR3 runs 20 residues. Germline CDR1 is LNHNV and CDR2 is YYDKDF (reference sequence). The chain's CDR3 is CATSRDVGSAGIVLGEKLFF. The CDR3 DNA reads as TGTGCCACCAGCAGAGATGTGGGCTCCGCAGGGATAGTGTTGGGGGAAAAACTGTTTTTT.

CDR3 in amino acids: CASSLVSPFNYGYTF. The CDR3 DNA reads TGTGCCAGCAGCTTGGTATCCCCGTTCAACTATGGCTACACCTTC. This chain uses TRBV5-8 with TRBJ1-2; no firm D call. The CDR3 extends over 15 amino acids. V was pared by 0 bases and J by 2 bases, with 11 bases between. Germline-derived CDR1 and CDR2 are SGHTS and YDEGEE.

J is TRBJ1-2 and V is TRBV7-9; possible D gene TRBD1, 6 bases. The germline gives CDR1 SEHNR, CDR2 FQNEAQ (reference sequence). The CDR3 runs to 12 residues. Between the trimmed V and J ends, which lost 5 bases and 4 bases, there was a span of 8 bases. CDR3 in amino acids: CASSAGAYGYTF. The CDR3 DNA reads TGTGCCAGCAGCGCAGGGGCCTATGGCTACACCTTC.

This chain uses TRBV11-2 with TRBJ2-3; no clear D. With 2 bases removed from V and 4 bases from J, the gap between germline ends came to 7 bases. The CDR3 is 13 residues long. Germline CDR1 SGHAT, CDR2 FQNNGV. CDR3 amino acids: CASSLNRADTQYF. Here the CDR3 DNA reads TGTGCCAGCAGCTTAAACAGAGCAGATACGCAGTATTTT.

This chain joins TRBV27 and TRBJ1-1, with TRBD1 matching 8 bases. Germline CDR1 is MNHEY and CDR2 is SMNVEV (reference sequence). The ends lost 6 bases at V and 3 bases at J; junction bases unmatched: 3. CDR3 size: 13 residues. The CDR3 is CASRDRVHTEAFF. Here the CDR3 DNA reads TGTGCCAGCAGGGACAGGGTACACACTGAAGCTTTCTTT.

The J gene is TRBJ2-7, the V gene TRBV28, with TRBD2 identical over 7 bases. The germline V gene encodes CDR1 MDHEN and CDR2 SYDVKM. There are 14 residues in the CDR3. Unmatched junction bases numbered 7, after V lost 8 bases and J lost 0 bases. The CDR3 reads CASGQGGASYEQYF. The CDR3 bases are TGTGCCAGCGGTCAGGGAGGGGCCTCCTACGAGCAGTACTTC.

The gene calls are TRBV5-4 and TRBJ2-2; D possibly corresponds to TRBD2 (7 bases). The germline V gene encodes CDR1 SGHNT and CDR2 YYREEE (reference sequence). The CDR3 is 15 residues long. Trimming stripped 6 bases from V and 3 bases from J, with 15 bases between. CDR3 DNA sequence: TGTGCCAGCACCCAAGGGAGGGGGGACACCGGGGAGCTGTTTTTT. Protein: CASTQGRGDTGELFF. Variable domain in full (rest from reference TRBV5-4 and TRBJ2-2): ETGVTQSPTHLIKTRGQQVTLRCSSQSGHNTVSWYQQALGQGPQFIFQYYREEENGRGNFPPRFSGLQFPNYSSELNVNALELDDSALYLCASTQGRGDTGELFFGEGSRLTVL.

V and J are TRBV5-1 and TRBJ2-2; 10 nucleotides line up with TRBD2. CDR3 size: 17 residues. Per germline, CDR1 SGHRS and CDR2 YFSETQ. The V gene end was trimmed by 2 bases and the J gene end by 4 bases; junction bases not matched to a gene: 8. Written as DNA, the CDR3 is TGCGCCAGCAGCTTCGGCCTAGCGGGAGTTCCCACCGGGGAGCTGTTTTTT. It is translated as CASSFGLAGVPTGELFF.

This clone was picked up one time. This chain's CDR3 is CASSLLGLAGSTDTQYF. CDR3 DNA: TGTGCCAGCAGCTTACTCGGACTAGCGGGGAGCACAGATACGCAGTATTTT. The V gene is TRBV7-3, the J gene TRBJ2-3; 12 bases are a match to TRBD2. Per the germline V gene, CDR1 is SGHTA and CDR2 is FQGTGA. CDR3 length: 17 residues. The J segment lost 0 bases and the V segment lost 2 bases, leaving 3 bases of the junction unmatched.

On this clone: In the same sample, other DNA sequences code for this CDR3. The J gene is TRBJ1-1, the V gene TRBV10-3; D ambiguous. CDR1 ENHRY and CDR2 SYGVKD come from the germline V gene. V was cut by 3 bases and J by 6 bases, with 5 bases left in between. The CDR3 contains 11 residues. CDR3 protein: CAISDGAEAFF. CDR3 nucleotides: TGTGCCATCAGTGATGGCGCTGAAGCTTTCTTT.